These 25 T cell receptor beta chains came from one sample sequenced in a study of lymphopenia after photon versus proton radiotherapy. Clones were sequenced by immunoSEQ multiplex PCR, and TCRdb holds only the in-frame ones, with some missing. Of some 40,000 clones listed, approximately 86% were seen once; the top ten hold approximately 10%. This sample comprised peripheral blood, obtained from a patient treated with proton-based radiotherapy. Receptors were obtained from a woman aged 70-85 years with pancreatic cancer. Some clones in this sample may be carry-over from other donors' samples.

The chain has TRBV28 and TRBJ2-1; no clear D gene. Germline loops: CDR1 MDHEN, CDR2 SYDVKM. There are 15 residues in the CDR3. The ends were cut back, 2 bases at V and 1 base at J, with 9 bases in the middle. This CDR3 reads CASSLHSRSYNEQFF. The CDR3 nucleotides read TGTGCCAGCAGTTTACACAGTAGATCCTACAATGAGCAGTTCTTC.

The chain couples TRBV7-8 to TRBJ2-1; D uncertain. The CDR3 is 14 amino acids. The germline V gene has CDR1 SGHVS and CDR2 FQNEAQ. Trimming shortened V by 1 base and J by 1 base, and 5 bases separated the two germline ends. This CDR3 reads CASSLGFSYNEQFF. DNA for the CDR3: TGTGCCAGCAGCTTAGGGTTTTCCTACAATGAGCAGTTCTTC. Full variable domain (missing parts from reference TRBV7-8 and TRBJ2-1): GAGVSQSPRYKVAKRGQDVALRCDPISGHVSLFWYQQALGQGPEFLTYFQNEAQLDKSGLPSDRFFAERPEGSVSTLKIQRTQQEDSAVYLCASSLGFSYNEQFFGPGTRLTVL.

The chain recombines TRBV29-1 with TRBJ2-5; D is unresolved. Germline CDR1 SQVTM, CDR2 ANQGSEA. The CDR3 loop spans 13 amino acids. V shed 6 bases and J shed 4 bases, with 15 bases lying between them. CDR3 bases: TGCAGCGTCCCCGGATCAGGTACAGAGACCCAGTACTTC. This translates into CSVPGSGTETQYF.

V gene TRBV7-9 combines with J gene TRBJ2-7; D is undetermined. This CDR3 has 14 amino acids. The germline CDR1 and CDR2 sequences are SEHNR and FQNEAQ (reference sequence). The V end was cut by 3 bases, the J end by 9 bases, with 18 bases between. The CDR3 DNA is TGTGCCAGCAGCTTCCCTAACCAAAGGTTGGTGCAGTACTTC. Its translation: CASSFPNQRLVQYF.

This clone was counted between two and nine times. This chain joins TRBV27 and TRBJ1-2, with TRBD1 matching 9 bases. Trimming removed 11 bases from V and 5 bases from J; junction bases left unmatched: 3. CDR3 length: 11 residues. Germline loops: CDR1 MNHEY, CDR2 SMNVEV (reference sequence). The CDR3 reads CAVQGAYGYTF. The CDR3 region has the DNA TGTGCCGTACAGGGGGCTTATGGCTACACCTTC.

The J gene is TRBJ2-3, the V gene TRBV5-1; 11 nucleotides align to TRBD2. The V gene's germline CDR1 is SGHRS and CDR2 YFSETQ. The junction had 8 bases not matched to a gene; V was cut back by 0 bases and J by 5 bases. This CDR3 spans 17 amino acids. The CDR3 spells CASSLGGLAGVGDTQYF. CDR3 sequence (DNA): TGCGCCAGCAGCTTGGGCGGACTAGCGGGTGTAGGAGATACGCAGTATTTT.

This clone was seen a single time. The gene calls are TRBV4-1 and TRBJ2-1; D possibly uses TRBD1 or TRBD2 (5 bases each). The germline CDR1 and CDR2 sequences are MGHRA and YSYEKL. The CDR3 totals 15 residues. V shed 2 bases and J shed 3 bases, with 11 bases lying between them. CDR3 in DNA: TGCGCCAGCAGCCAACTCCGGGACCTCTACAATGAGCAGTTCTTC. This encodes CASSQLRDLYNEQFF.

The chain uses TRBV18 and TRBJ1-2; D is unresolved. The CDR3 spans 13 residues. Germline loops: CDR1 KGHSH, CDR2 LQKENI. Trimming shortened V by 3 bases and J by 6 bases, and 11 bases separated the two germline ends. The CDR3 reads CASSPGEGHGYTF. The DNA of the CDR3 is TGTGCCAGCTCACCGGGAGAGGGCCATGGCTACACCTTC.

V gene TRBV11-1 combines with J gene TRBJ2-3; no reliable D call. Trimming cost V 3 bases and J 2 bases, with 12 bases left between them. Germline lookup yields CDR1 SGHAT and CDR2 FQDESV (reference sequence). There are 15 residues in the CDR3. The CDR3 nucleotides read TGTGCCAGCAGCTTGCGTTTGAGCTACACAGATACGCAGTATTTT. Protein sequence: CASSLRLSYTDTQYF.

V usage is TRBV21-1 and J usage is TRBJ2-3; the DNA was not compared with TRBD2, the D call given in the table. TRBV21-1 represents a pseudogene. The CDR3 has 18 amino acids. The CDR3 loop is CASSPGLAGFFGTDTQYF. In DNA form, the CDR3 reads TGTGCCAGCAGCCCGGGACTAGCGGGATTTTTTGGCACAGATACGCAGTATTTT.

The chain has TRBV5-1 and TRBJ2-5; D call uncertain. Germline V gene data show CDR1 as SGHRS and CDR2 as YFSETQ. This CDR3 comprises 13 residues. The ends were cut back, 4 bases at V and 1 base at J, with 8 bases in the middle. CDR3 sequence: CASSPGPQETQYF. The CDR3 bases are TGCGCCAGCAGCCCCGGGCCCCAAGAGACCCAGTACTTC.

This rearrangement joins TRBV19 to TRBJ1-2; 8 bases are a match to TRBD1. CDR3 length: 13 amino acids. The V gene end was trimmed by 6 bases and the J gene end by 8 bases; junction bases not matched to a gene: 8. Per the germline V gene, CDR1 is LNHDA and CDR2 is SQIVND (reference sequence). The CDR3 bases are TGTGCCAGTAGATTGGACAGGGACGAGGGCTACACCTTC. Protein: CASRLDRDEGYTF.

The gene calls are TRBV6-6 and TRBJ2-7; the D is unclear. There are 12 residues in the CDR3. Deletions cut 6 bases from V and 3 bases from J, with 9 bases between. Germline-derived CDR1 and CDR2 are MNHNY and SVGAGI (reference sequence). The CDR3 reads CASSDHSYEQYF. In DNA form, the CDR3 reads TGTGCCAGCAGCGACCACAGCTACGAGCAGTACTTC.

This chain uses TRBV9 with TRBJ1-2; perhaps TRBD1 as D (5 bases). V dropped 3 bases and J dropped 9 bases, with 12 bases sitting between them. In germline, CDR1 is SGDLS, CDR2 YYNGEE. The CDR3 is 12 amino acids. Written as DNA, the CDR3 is TGTGCCAGCAGCGAGGCCGGGGCGCGCTACACCTTC. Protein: CASSEAGARYTF.

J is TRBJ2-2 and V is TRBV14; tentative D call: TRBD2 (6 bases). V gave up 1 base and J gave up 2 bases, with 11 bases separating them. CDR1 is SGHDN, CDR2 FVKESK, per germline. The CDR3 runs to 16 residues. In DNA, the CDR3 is TGTGCCAGCAGCCAAGTTGCTAGCGATAACACCGGGGAGCTGTTTTTT. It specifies CASSQVASDNTGELFF.

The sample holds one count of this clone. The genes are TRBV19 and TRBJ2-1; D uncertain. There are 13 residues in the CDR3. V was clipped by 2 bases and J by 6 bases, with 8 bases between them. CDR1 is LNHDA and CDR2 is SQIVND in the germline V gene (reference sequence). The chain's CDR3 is CASSISQTNEQFF. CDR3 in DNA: TGTGCCAGTAGTATATCACAGACCAATGAGCAGTTCTTC.

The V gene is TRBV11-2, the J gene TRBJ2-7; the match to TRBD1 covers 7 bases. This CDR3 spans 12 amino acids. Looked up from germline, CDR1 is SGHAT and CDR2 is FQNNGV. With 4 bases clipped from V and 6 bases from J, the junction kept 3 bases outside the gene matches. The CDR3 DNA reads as TGTGCCAGCAGCTCACAGGGGTTCGAGCAGTACTTC. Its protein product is CASSSQGFEQYF.

This CDR3 reads CASSFGREYYGYTF. The CDR3 coding sequence is TGTGCCAGCAGCTTCGGCAGGGAGTACTATGGCTACACCTTC. The rearrangement joins TRBV7-2 to TRBJ1-2, with D perhaps matching TRBD1 (5 bases). CDR1 and CDR2 (germline): SGHTA, FQGNSA. This CDR3 has 14 amino acids. The V and J ends lost 3 bases and 3 bases respectively, with 11 bases between them.

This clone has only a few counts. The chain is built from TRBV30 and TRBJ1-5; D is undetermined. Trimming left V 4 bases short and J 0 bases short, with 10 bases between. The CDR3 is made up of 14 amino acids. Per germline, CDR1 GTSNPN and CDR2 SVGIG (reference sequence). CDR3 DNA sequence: TGTGCCTGGACTGCGAGTTATAGCAATCAGCCCCAGCATTTT. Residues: CAWTASYSNQPQHF.

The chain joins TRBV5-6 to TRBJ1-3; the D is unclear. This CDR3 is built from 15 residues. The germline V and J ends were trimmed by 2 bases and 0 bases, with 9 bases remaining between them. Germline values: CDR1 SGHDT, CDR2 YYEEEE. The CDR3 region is CASSFGSFSGNTIYF. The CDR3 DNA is TGTGCCAGCAGCTTTGGCAGCTTCTCTGGAAACACCATATATTTT.

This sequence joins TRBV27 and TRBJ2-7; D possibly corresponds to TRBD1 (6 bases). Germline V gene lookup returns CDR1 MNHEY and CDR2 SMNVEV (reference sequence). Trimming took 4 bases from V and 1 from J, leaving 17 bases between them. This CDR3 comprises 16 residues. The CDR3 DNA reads TGTGCCAGCAGTTCCTCCGGGACACTCTTTTCCTACGAGCAGTACTTC. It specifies CASSSSGTLFSYEQYF.

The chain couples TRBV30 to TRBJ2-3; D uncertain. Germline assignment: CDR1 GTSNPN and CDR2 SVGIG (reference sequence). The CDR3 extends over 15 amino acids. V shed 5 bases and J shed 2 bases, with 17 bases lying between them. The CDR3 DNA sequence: TGTGCCTGGTCCCGAGTTAAGACTTTCACAGATACGCAGTATTTT. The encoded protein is CAWSRVKTFTDTQYF.

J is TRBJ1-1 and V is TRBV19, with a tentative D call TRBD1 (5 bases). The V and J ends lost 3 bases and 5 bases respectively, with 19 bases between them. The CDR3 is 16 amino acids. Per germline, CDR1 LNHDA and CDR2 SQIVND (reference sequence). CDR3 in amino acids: CASSMFQGIAGTEAFF. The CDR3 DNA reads TGTGCCAGTAGTATGTTTCAGGGAATCGCGGGGACTGAAGCTTTCTTT.

The CDR3 nucleotides are TGTGCCAGCAGCGTCGGACAGGGCGCGGGAGGCTACACCTTC. Its translation is CASSVGQGAGGYTF. J is TRBJ1-2 and V is TRBV5-8, with 8 positions matching TRBD1. The V gene's germline CDR1 is SGHTS and CDR2 YDEGEE. The CDR3 consists of 14 residues. J was trimmed by 8 bases and V by 4 bases; bases with no gene match: 10.

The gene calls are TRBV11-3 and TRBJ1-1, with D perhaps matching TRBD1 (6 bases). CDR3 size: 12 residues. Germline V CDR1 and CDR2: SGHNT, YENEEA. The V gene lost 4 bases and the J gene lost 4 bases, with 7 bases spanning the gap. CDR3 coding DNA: TGTGCCAGCAGCTCGGACAGCACTGAAGCTTTCTTT. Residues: CASSSDSTEAFF.